The T cell receptor (beta chain) described here comes from a study of shared clonotypes between healthy human individuals (dated by TCRdb to the early 2020s). Some background on the complete study: Two women and three men aged 18 to 49 years were included in the cohort. For each donor, CD4 naive and CD4 memory were each run on three plates, CD8 naive on two plates, and CD8 memory on one plate. Per donor, leukapheresis produced somewhere between about 0.94 and 9.5 billion PBMCs. To estimate repertoire size and how much clonotype sharing occurs between individuals, the study deeply sequenced the blood TCR repertoires of 5 or 6 healthy adults. To increase sequencing depth and limit assay-specific biases, TCR repertoire library preparation and sequencing were carried out by different laboratories using diverse techniques.

The paper's findings and limits, for the study overall: Even with the large sequencing depth, rarefaction of the sorted-subset datasets indicated that sequencing was incomplete. Pairwise subsampling led to the expectation that sequencing depth would affect the degree of clonotype sharing among donors. Naive subsets generally had larger estimated clonotype richness than memory subsets. The small number of donors limited the genetic and exposure-history diversity represented. Clonotypes shared by all four sorted-subset donors showed higher generation probabilities than non-shared clonotypes. Only blood was sampled, and tissue TCR repertoires likely differ from those in blood. Sharing across a few donors was observed for around 5% of naive CD4, 3% to 3.5% of naive CD8, over 2% of memory CD4, and around 0.4% of memory CD8 clonotypes.

TCR CDR3 regions were amplified from genomic DNA by multiplex PCR using the deep immunoSEQ assay. Genomic DNA extracted from each cell subset was distributed evenly over all wells of several immunoSEQ 96-well plates, and each plate served as one replicate. For sorted subsets, approximately 200 ng of genomic DNA, equivalent to 25,000 to 35,000 T cell genomes, went into each replicate PCR. Purified libraries were measured with a Qubit 3.0 fluorometer, size-checked on a Bioanalyzer 2100, and measured again with the KAPA Library Quantification kit. Each immunoSEQ 96-well plate was sequenced on its own single-read 150-cycle Illumina NextSeq 550 flow cell. Per the authors' processing: The immunoSEQ output contained only junctional sequences without quality scores, so filtering could not match that applied to full-length reads. To assign V/J genes and CDR3, sequences were annotated using PyIR, a Python wrapper for IgBLAST v1.9, with IMGT germline references. Any read was removed if the V/J assignment was weak (E-value above 1e-6), the CDR3 was missing, or the read contained stop codons, out-of-frame junctions, or ambiguous translated residues. V3J clonotypes were defined by identical inferred V gene, J gene, and CDR3 amino acid sequence. Percentage overlap between repertoires was calculated by dividing the number of shared unique clonotypes by the size of the smaller repertoire. RTK rarefaction, the Chao1 estimator, and Recon v2.1 estimates of unobserved clonotypes were used to assess repertoire richness. Generation probabilities were computed with OLGA for all TCRbeta clonotypes obtained by the gDNA method from several donors. TCRdb obtained this table from immuneACCESS and retained in-frame rearrangements with V and J assigned. These tables miss some clones; where compared with another copy, unresolved V genes account for less than half of the shortfall, and the remainder is unexplained. From that table come the V and J calls and clone size; the DNA was used to work out D and trimming. Recorded for this sample are around 1.9 million clones; around 95% of them occurred a single time. The top ten clonotypes cover under 2% of the sample.

As concerns this clone: Its antigen specificity is not known. There are no base qualities to consult, and no much larger clone falls within one base.

CDR1 and CDR2 were assigned from the germline V gene as MDHEN and SYDVKM. Relative to germline, V is missing 1 base and J is missing 9 bases, with 8 bases of the junction outside any gene match. From the cysteine up to the phenylalanine, the CDR3 has a length of 15 residues. Just CDR3 DNA is preserved here, 45 bases in frame from base 1. For the CD8 naive samples, CD45RO-negative cells were positively selected for CCR7, yielding a CD45RA+CCR7+ population from which TemRA cells were excluded. Healthy HIV-negative adults with no recently reported acute infections or vaccinations were included as donors. Only Caucasian adults living in Nashville, Tennessee, USA were represented among the donors. Blood was obtained by leukapheresis, after which PBMCs were separated by Ficoll-Histopaque density gradient centrifugation and cryopreserved in liquid nitrogen vapor phase. Analytical flow cytometry was used to check the purity and quantity of every magnetically sorted T cell population. Each sorted fraction had its genomic DNA isolated and then quantified by UV absorbance on a Nanodrop 2000c.

The chain joins TRBV28 to TRBJ1-2, with 10 middle bases fitting TRBD1. The receptor was derived from a young man in good health. Some clones in this sample may be carry-over from other donors' samples. The sample comprised naive CD8+ T cells from PBMCs. The cell subset or site label corresponds to: CD45RA+CCR7+. The nucleotides read TGTGCCAGCAGTTTATATGGGGGGGACAGGGGTCGCTACACCTTC. It encodes CASSLYGGDRGRYTF.